This T cell receptor beta chain was recovered during a study of blood T cell repertoires in COVID-19. Study at large: Some COVID-19 samples were acute and others convalescent; all came from the United States, Italy and Spain.

Clinical history as reported by participants underpinned cohort assignment. Methods used by the authors: Researchers report that nucleated cell counts were estimated from reference gene primer amplification. Produced via immunoSEQ multiplex PCR; TCRdb's table is partial and in-frame only. Clone size and the V and J calls come from that table; the DNA yielded D and trimming. The sample lists 380,000 or so clones, approximately 85% occurring once. V was shortened by 0 bases and J by 0 bases, with 10 bases between the two germline ends. The V gene's germline CDR1 is LGHDT and CDR2 YNNKEL (reference sequence). The CDR3 consists of 16 residues.

The rearrangement links TRBV3-1 (or the pseudogene TRBV3-2) to TRBJ2-3, with a tentative D call TRBD2 (6 bases). This TCR came from a woman between 35 and 50 years old with acute COVID-19. Sequencing was carried out using PBMCs or T cells enriched from blood (not recorded which). CDR3 amino acids: CASSQDVRGSTDTQYF. The CDR3 nucleotides read TGTGCCAGCAGCCAAGATGTGCGGGGTAGCACAGATACGCAGTATTTT.